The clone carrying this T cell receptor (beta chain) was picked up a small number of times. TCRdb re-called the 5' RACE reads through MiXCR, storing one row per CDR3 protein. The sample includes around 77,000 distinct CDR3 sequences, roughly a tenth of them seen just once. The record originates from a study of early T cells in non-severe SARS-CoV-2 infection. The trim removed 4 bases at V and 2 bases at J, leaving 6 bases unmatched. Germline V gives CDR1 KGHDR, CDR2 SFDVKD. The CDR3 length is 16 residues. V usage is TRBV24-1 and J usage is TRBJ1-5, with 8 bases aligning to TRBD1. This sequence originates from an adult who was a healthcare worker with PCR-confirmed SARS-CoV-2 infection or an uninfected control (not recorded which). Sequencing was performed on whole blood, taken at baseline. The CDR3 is CATSDPDRGGNQPQHF. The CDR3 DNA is TGTGCCACCAGTGACCCTGACAGGGGTGGCAATCAGCCCCAGCATTTT.